Below, one TCR beta chain is given with its context. The antigen is not known. The TCR beta CDR3 regions underwent amplification using RNA transcripts as the source. The primer set for the first-round RT-PCR of the TCR CDR3 was HTBI. TCRdb passed the multiplex PCR reads through MiXCR, listing each CDR3 protein once. The data contain hundreds of thousands of distinct CDR3 sequences, under 20% of them seen just once; the ten biggest clones take up less than 4.5%. Graves' hyperthyroidism was deemed stable given no ophthalmopathy progression within 18 months. The germline V gene has CDR1 LGHNA and CDR2 YSLEER. The CDR3 totals 16 residues. The V end lost 5 bases, the J end lost 2 bases, and 19 bases lay between the germline ends. This sample is part of a study of T cells in Graves' hyperthyroidism and ophthalmopathy. Study observations and caveats: Median prediction lead before ophthalmopathy onset was 6.5 months with the model.

Sequenced material: blood. The chain recombines TRBV4-3 with TRBJ2-7; D perhaps matches TRBD2 (6 bases). This receptor was taken from a woman in her 30s with Graves' hyperthyroidism. The CDR3 is CASSARYRDSPYEQYF. In DNA form, the CDR3 reads TGCGCCAGCAGCGCTCGCTACCGGGACTCCCCCTACGAGCAGTACTTC.